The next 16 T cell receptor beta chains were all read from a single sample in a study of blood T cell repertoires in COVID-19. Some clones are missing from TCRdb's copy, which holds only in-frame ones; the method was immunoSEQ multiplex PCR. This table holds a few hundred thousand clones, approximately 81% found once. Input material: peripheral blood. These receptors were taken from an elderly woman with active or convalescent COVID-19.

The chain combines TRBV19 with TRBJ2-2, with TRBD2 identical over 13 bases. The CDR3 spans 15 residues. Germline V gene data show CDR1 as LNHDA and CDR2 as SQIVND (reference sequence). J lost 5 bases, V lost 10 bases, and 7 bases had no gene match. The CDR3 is CATRTSGRGTGELFF. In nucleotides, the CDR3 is TGTGCCACCCGGACTAGCGGGAGAGGTACCGGGGAGCTGTTTTTT. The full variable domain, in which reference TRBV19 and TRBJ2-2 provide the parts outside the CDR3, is DGGITQSPKYLFRKEGQNVTLSCEQNLNHDAMYWYRQDPGQGLRLIYYSQIVNDFQKGDIAEGYSVSREKKESFPLTVTSAQKNPTAFYLCATRTSGRGTGELFFGEGSRLTVL.

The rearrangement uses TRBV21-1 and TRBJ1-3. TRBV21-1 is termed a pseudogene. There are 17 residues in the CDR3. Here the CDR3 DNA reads TGTGCCAGCAGCAAGGGCGGGCAGGAGAGCTCTGGAAACACCATATATTTT. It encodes CASSKGGQESSGNTIYF.

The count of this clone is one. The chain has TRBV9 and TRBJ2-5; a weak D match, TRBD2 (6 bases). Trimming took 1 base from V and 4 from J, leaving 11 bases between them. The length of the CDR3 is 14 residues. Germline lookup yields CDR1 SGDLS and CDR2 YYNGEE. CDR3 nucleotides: TGTGCCAGCAGCGTAAGCCGGGGGAGAGAGACCCAGTACTTC. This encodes CASSVSRGRETQYF.

The CDR3 DNA is TGTGCCAGCAGCCACTTGGGAACGACTAGCGGGAAAGGGAGCACAGATACGCAGTATTTT. As protein: CASSHLGTTSGKGSTDTQYF. The genes are TRBV21-1 and TRBJ2-3; the table's D call, TRBD2, was not checked against the DNA. TRBV21-1 is assigned pseudogene status. The CDR3 has 20 amino acids.

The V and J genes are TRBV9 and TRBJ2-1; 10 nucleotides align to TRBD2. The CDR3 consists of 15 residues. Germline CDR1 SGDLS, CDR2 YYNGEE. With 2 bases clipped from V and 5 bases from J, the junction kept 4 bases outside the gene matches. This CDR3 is CASSVLAGVHNEQFF. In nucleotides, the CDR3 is TGTGCCAGCAGCGTTCTAGCGGGAGTGCACAATGAGCAGTTCTTC.

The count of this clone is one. The CDR3 loop reads CASSRGLQGTEAFF. As DNA, the CDR3 is TGTGCCAGCAGTCGTGGGCTACAGGGCACTGAAGCTTTCTTT. The genes are TRBV11-3 and TRBJ1-1; D perhaps matches TRBD1 (6 bases). The CDR3 spans 14 residues. CDR1 SGHNT and CDR2 YENEEA come from the germline V gene. Trimming removed 6 bases at V and 4 bases at J, with 15 bases between.

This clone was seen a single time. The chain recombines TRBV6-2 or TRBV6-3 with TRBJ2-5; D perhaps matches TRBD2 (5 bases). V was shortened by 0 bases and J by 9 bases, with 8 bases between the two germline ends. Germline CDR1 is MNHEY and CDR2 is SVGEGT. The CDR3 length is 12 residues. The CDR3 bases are TGTGCCAGCAGTTACTCTACCGGGGCCCAGTACTTC. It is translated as CASSYSTGAQYF.

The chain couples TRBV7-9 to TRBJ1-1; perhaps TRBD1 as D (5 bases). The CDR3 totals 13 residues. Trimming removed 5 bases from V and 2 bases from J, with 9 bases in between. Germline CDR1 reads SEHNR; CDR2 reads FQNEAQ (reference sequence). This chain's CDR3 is CASSRDGNTEAFF. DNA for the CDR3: TGTGCCAGCAGCAGGGACGGTAACACTGAAGCTTTCTTT.

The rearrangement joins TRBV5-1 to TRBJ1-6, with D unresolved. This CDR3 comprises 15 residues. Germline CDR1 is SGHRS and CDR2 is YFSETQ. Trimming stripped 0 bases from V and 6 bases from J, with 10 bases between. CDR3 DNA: TGCGCCAGCAGCTTGGTTCGCAGGCTTAATTCACCCCTCCACTTT. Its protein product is CASSLVRRLNSPLHF.

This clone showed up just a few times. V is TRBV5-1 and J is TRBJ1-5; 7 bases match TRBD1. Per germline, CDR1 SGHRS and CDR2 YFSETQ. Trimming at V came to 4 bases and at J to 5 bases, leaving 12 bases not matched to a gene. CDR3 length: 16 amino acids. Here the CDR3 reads CASSPEGGRAYQPQHF. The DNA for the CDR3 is TGCGCCAGCAGCCCCGAAGGGGGCCGAGCTTATCAGCCCCAGCATTTT.

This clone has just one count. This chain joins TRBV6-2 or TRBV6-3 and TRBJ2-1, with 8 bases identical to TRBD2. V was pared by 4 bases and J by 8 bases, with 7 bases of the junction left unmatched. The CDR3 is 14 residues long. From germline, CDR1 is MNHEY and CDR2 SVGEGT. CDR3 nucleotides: TGTGCCAGCAGTTTCCAGCGGGAGCTCTATGAGCAGTTCTTC. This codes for CASSFQRELYEQFF.

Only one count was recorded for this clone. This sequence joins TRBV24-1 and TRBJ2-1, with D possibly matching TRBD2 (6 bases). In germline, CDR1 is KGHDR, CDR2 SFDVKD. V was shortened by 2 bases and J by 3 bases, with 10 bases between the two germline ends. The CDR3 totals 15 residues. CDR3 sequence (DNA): TGTGCCACCAGTGATTCCCTGGGGGGCTACAATGAGCAGTTCTTC. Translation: CATSDSLGGYNEQFF.

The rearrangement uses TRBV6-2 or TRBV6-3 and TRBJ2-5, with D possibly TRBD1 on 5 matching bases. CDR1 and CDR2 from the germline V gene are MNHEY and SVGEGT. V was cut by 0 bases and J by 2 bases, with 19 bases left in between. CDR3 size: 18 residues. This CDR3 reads CASSYSIVFGDSQETQYF. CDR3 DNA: TGTGCCAGCAGTTACTCGATAGTATTCGGAGACAGTCAAGAGACCCAGTACTTC.

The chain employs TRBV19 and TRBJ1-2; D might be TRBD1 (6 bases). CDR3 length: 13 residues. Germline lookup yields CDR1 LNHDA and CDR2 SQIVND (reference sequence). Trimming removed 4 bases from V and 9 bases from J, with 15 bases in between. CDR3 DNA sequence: TGTGCCAGTAGTAATCAGGGGCTAAGGAGCTACACCTTC. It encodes CASSNQGLRSYTF.

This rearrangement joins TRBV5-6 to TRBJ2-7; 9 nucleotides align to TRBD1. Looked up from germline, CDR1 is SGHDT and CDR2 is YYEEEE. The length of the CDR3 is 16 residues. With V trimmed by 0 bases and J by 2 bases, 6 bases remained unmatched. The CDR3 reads CASSLALGTGTYEQYF. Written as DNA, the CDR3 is TGTGCCAGCAGCTTGGCCTTGGGGACAGGGACCTACGAGCAGTACTTC.

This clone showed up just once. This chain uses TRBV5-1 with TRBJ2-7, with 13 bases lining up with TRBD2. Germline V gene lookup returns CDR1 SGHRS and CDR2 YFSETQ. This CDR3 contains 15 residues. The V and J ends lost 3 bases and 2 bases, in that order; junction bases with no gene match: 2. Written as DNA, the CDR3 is TGCGCCAGCAGCTCCGGACTAGCGGGGGCCTACGAGCAGTACTTC. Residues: CASSSGLAGAYEQYF.